The present entry profiles one T cell receptor (beta chain) with its context. Antigen specificity is unknown. It was with 60 Vbeta and 13 Jbeta primers that the PCR ran. Only in-frame clones appear in the TCRdb table, and some are missing; sequencing was by immunoSEQ multiplex PCR. The sample carries approximately 170,000 clones, under 85% recorded once. The CDR3 contains 15 residues. The germline CDR1 and CDR2 sequences are SGHNT and YYREEE (reference sequence). The ends were cut back, 3 bases at V and 10 bases at J, with 22 bases in the middle. This sample is drawn from a study of cytomegalovirus exposure and HLA in healthy donors. About the study: Most donors, just over 80% of some 400 genotyped, fell in the Caucasian-associated ancestry cluster.

Study-level points and caveats: There were some public TCRs occurring in many donors, but most TCR sequences were rare. Analysis was carried out at a later point, and it linked a missense DCLRE1C variant to TCR beta V- and J-gene trimming.

The origin of this receptor is a woman younger than 35 in good health and CMV-seronegative. The sample comprised PBMCs. This chain uses TRBV5-4 with TRBJ1-2, with no clear D. This CDR3 is CASSSRTQYDNDYTF. The CDR3 DNA reads TGTGCCAGCAGCTCCCGTACACAGTATGATAACGACTACACCTTC.